Listed here are 13 T cell receptor beta chains from one sample, sequenced in a study of beta chain features in type 1 diabetes. Study conclusions and caveats: Among all four CD4+ subsets, Type 1 diabetes patients had TCRB CDR3s that were moderately but significantly shorter.

Reverse transcription of all isolated RNA meant that expressed TCRB transcripts were sequenced. Method: immunoSEQ multiplex PCR; TCRdb's copy keeps in-frame clones and lacks some. The repertoire holds 680,000 or so clones, 13% seen once, with less than 0.025% in the top ten. What these receptors recognize is not known. Material for sequencing was naive CD4+ T cells from blood. The receptors stem from a man in his late teens or twenties with type 1 diabetes.

In its sample, this clone was seen a few times. The chain carries TRBV29-1 and TRBJ2-7; 8 nucleotides match TRBD1. Per the germline V gene, CDR1 is SQVTM and CDR2 is ANQGSEA. V shed 3 bases and J 6 bases; nucleotides not matched to a gene: 13. The CDR3 consists of 15 residues. The CDR3 DNA reads as TGCAGCGTTGAGGTTTTGGGGACAGGAAAGCCCGAGCAGTACTTC. This codes for CSVEVLGTGKPEQYF.

V gene TRBV2 combines with J gene TRBJ2-1; 11 bases line up with TRBD2. The V and J ends lost 8 bases and 6 bases, in that order; junction bases with no gene match: 9. The CDR3 extends over 15 amino acids. CDR1 and CDR2 (germline): SNHLY, FYNNEI. The CDR3 reads CASRVTSGDFNEQFF. The CDR3 coding sequence is TGTGCCAGCCGGGTGACTAGCGGGGATTTCAATGAGCAGTTCTTC.

This clone was found a few times. The chain links TRBV30 to TRBJ1-2; D is ambiguous. The V gene's germline CDR1 is GTSNPN and CDR2 SVGIG (reference sequence). V dropped 2 bases and J dropped 0 bases, with 10 bases sitting between them. The CDR3 has 14 amino acids. The CDR3 loop reads CAWSRLLPNYGYTF. In nucleotides, the CDR3 is TGTGCCTGGAGTAGGCTCCTACCTAACTATGGCTACACCTTC.

The J gene is TRBJ2-7, the V gene TRBV11-3; TRBD1 is a possible D gene (5 bases). Trimming removed 0 bases from V and 5 bases from J, with 17 bases in between. The CDR3 covers 16 residues. CDR1 is SGHNT, CDR2 YENEEA, per germline. The CDR3 DNA follows: TGTGCCAGCAGCTTAGAGGGCAGGGCCATCTTGGACGAGCAGTACTTC. It specifies CASSLEGRAILDEQYF.

The genes are TRBV21-1 and TRBJ2-7. TRBV21-1 is annotated as a pseudogene. The CDR3 has 12 amino acids. The CDR3 protein is CASSGAPNEWNF. In DNA, the CDR3 is TGTGCCAGCAGCGGCGCCCCAAATGAATGGAACTTC.

Only a few counts were recorded for this clone. V is TRBV2 and J is TRBJ1-6; D remains unclear. The CDR3 has 15 residues. Germline loops: CDR1 SNHLY, CDR2 FYNNEI. Trimming removed 5 bases from V and 8 bases from J, with 16 bases in between. The CDR3 DNA is TGTGCCAGCAGTTTAAACGGCGGAGCTGATTCACCCCTCCACTTT. This sequence encodes CASSLNGGADSPLHF.

In nucleotides, the CDR3 is TGTGCCAGCAGCTTTTATGGGGGGCTTGAGACCCAGTACTTC. Translation: CASSFYGGLETQYF. V is TRBV11-2 and J is TRBJ2-5; D might be TRBD1 or TRBD2, each matching 6 bases. The V end was cut by 3 bases, the J end by 5 bases, with 13 bases between. Germline CDR1 and CDR2: SGHAT and FQNNGV. The CDR3 covers 14 residues.

The V and J genes are TRBV29-1 and TRBJ2-1; D is possibly TRBD1 or TRBD2 (6 bases each). Germline assignment: CDR1 SQVTM and CDR2 ANQGSEA. The CDR3 contains 12 residues. Trimming left V 2 bases short and J 13 bases short, with 15 bases between. In nucleotides, the CDR3 is TGCAGCGTTGAAAGGGGGGCGGGGTCCCAGTTCTTC. This gives the protein CSVERGAGSQFF.

In the case of this clone: This sample also contains other DNA sequences that code for the same CDR3. The chain has TRBV18 and TRBJ2-7; possibly TRBD1 for D (6 bases). CDR3 size: 14 residues. Germline assignment: CDR1 KGHSH and CDR2 LQKENI. V lost 2 bases and J 0 bases, leaving 8 bases between the germline ends. CDR3 loop: CASSPRTDSYEQYF. The DNA of the CDR3 is TGTGCCAGCTCACCAAGGACAGACTCCTACGAGCAGTACTTC.

Worth noting for this clone: Other DNA sequences in this sample translate to the same CDR3. The CDR3 sequence: CASSFRGTEAFF. CDR3 DNA: TGTGCCAGCAGTTTCAGGGGCACTGAAGCTTTCTTT. The chain couples TRBV27 to TRBJ1-1, with D possibly TRBD1 on 6 matching bases. CDR3 size: 12 residues. The germline V gene has CDR1 MNHEY and CDR2 SMNVEV (reference sequence). The V and J ends lost 3 bases and 4 bases respectively, with 6 bases between them.

The J gene is TRBJ2-3, the V gene TRBV19; D may be TRBD2 (6 bases). Between the trimmed V and J ends, which lost 6 bases and 15 bases, there was a span of 16 bases. The CDR3 is 11 residues long. Per the germline V gene, CDR1 is LNHDA and CDR2 is SQIVND (reference sequence). CDR3 region: CASRGGILRYF. In nucleotides, the CDR3 is TGTGCCAGTAGAGGCGGGATTCTGCGATATTTT.

The table lists this clone with a few counts. The chain links TRBV2 to TRBJ1-5; no reliable D call. Germline CDR1 SNHLY, CDR2 FYNNEI. This CDR3 region has 14 residues. Trimming left V 6 bases short and J 3 bases short, with 12 bases between. The CDR3 DNA reads TGTGCCAGCAGCGCGGGGAGGTACAATCAGCCCCAGCATTTT. Protein: CASSAGRYNQPQHF.

The V gene is TRBV7-2, the J gene TRBJ2-7, with D perhaps TRBD1 (6 bases). This CDR3 is built from 14 residues. CDR1 and CDR2 (germline): SGHTA, FQGNSA. V gave up 3 bases and J gave up 4 bases, with 13 bases separating them. The CDR3 sequence: CASSFWTEGYEQYF. CDR3 bases: TGTGCCAGCAGCTTTTGGACAGAAGGTTACGAGCAGTACTTC.